This T cell receptor beta chain stems from a study of T cells in narcolepsy. Profiling relied on immunoSEQ multiplex PCR, and the TCRdb table lists in-frame clones only, not all of them. There are some 30,000 clones in the sample; approximately 80% occur only once, and approximately 1% lies in the top ten. The CDR3 sequence is 14 residues long. CDR1 is MNHNY, CDR2 SVGAGI, per germline (reference sequence). V dropped 5 bases and J dropped 6 bases, with 11 bases sitting between them. Sequencing input: CD45RA- memory CD4+ T cells from PBMCs. This receptor was taken from a human donor with narcolepsy. V gene TRBV6-6 combines with J gene TRBJ1-6, with a weak D call TRBD1 (5 bases). CDR3 sequence reads: CASSIQGSNSPLHF. DNA of the CDR3: TGTGCCAGCAGTATCCAGGGAAGTAATTCACCCCTCCACTTT.